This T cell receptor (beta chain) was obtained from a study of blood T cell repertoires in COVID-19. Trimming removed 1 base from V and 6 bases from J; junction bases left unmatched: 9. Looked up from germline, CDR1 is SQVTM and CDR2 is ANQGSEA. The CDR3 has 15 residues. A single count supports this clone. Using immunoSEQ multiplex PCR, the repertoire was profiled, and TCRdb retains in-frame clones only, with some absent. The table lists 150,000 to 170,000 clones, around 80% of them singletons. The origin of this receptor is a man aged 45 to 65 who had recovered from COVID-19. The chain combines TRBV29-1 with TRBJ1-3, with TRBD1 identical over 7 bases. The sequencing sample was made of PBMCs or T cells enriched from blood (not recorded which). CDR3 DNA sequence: TGCAGCGTTGAAGTTGGCTCGACAGGGATAAACACCATATATTTT. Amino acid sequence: CSVEVGSTGINTIYF.